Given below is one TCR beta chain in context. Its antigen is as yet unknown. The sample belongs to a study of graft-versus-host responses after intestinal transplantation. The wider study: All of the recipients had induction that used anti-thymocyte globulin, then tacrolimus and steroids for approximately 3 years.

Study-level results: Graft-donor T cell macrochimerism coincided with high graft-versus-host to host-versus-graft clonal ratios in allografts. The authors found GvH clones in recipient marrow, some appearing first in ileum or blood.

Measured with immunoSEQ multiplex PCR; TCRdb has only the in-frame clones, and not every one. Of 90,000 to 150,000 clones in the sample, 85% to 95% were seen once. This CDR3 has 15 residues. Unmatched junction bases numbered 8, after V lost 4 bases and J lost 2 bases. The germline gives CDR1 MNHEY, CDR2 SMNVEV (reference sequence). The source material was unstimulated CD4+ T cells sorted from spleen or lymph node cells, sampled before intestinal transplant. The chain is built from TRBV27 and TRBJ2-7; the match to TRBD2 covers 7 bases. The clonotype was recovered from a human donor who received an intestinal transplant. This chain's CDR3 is CASSSAPSGTYEQYF. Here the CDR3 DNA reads TGTGCCAGCAGTTCGGCCCCCAGCGGGACCTACGAGCAGTACTTC.